This TCR beta chain was observed in a study of cytomegalovirus exposure and HLA in healthy donors. Regarding the study as a whole: Later on, a genetic analysis was performed. It linked a missense variant in DCLRE1C with V- and J-gene trimming of TCR beta. Sequencing likely generated an artifact that appeared as a cluster of highly shared sequence variants.

Unrecorded immune exposure was likely among donors, who were nominally healthy when sampled. Trimming removed 0 bases at V and 0 bases at J, with 21 bases between. The CDR3 runs to 20 residues. Germline V gives CDR1 SGHNT, CDR2 YENEEA. 13 Jbeta primers and 60 Vbeta primers were used for the PCR. This table comes from immunoSEQ multiplex PCR, and its TCRdb copy is limited to in-frame clones, with some not included. Of about 200,000 clones listed, roughly 90% are singletons. As to this clone: Its antigen remains unidentified.

The sequence came from a woman in her twenties or thirties in good health and CMV-seronegative. This sequence joins TRBV11-3 and TRBJ1-5; D perhaps matches TRBD1 (6 bases). The specimen sequenced was PBMCs. The CDR3 reads CASSLDEKGDIDYSNQPQHF. The CDR3 region has the DNA TGTGCCAGCAGCTTAGATGAGAAGGGGGACATAGATTATAGCAATCAGCCCCAGCATTTT. The full variable domain, its missing parts supplied by reference TRBV11-3 and TRBJ1-5, is EAGVVQSPRYKIIEKKQPVAFWCNPISGHNTLYWYLQNLGQGPELLIRYENEEAVDDSQLPKDRFSAERLKGVDSTLKIQPAELGDSAVYLCASSLDEKGDIDYSNQPQHFGDGTRLSIL.